This TCR beta chain originates from a study of OX40 agonist ivuxolimab in advanced cancers. The assay was immunoSEQ multiplex PCR, and TCRdb's table has in-frame clones only and misses some. The sample yields about 70,000 clones, approximately 86% seen once. Trimming left V 5 bases short and J 5 bases short, with 15 bases between. This CDR3 has 14 residues. The V gene's germline CDR1 is SGHAT and CDR2 FQNNGV. The sequencing here drew on CD4+ or CD8+ T cells sorted from blood, taken in a trial of the OX40 agonist ivuxolimab. The V call is TRBV11-2, the J call TRBJ1-1; D is uncertain. The clonotype was recovered from an adult with an advanced solid tumor such as melanoma, head and neck, liver or kidney cancer. CDR3 amino acids: CASSRDGGGTEAFF. The CDR3 DNA follows: TGTGCCAGCAGCCGTGACGGAGGCGGAACTGAAGCTTTCTTT.